The 30 T cell receptor beta chains reported below all come from one sample, sequenced in a study of cytomegalovirus exposure and HLA in healthy donors. Here immunoSEQ multiplex PCR was the method, and the copy in TCRdb shows in-frame clones only, minus some. The sample contains 250,000 to 350,000 clones, about nine tenths of which appear only once. Sequencing was performed on PBMCs. These receptors were obtained from a woman aged 18-29 years in good health and CMV-seronegative.

V usage is TRBV19 and J usage is TRBJ2-7; 8 nucleotides line up with TRBD1. Trimming at V came to 5 bases and at J to 6 bases, leaving 3 bases not matched to a gene. The length of the CDR3 is 12 residues. Per germline, CDR1 LNHDA and CDR2 SQIVND (reference sequence). In DNA form, the CDR3 reads TGTGCCAGTAGTGGACAGGGACGCGAGCAGTACTTC. Amino acid sequence: CASSGQGREQYF.

V usage is TRBV7-3 and J usage is TRBJ1-1, with D tentatively TRBD1 (5 bases). The CDR3 is made up of 15 amino acids. Trimming stripped 5 bases from V and 1 base from J, with 14 bases between. The germline V gene encodes CDR1 SGHTA and CDR2 FQGTGA. The CDR3 is CASSPSGTGNTEAFF. CDR3 DNA sequence: TGTGCCAGCAGCCCCTCAGGTACAGGGAACACTGAAGCTTTCTTT. Filled out from reference TRBV7-3 and TRBJ1-1, the complete variable domain reads GAGVSQTPSNKVTEKGKYVELRCDPISGHTALYWYRQSLGQGPEFLIYFQGTGAADDSGLPNDRFFAVRPEGSVSTLKIQRTERGDSAVYLCASSPSGTGNTEAFFGQGTRLTVV.

The genes are TRBV28 and TRBJ2-7; TRBD1 is a possible D gene (6 bases). Germline lookup yields CDR1 MDHEN and CDR2 SYDVKM. The CDR3 spans 13 residues. The V gene lost 6 bases and the J gene lost 7 bases, with 16 bases spanning the gap. The CDR3 here is CASRTTGAGEQYF. The CDR3 DNA follows: TGTGCCAGCAGGACGACAGGTGCGGGTGAGCAGTACTTC.

This chain uses TRBV6-5 with TRBJ2-2, with a tentative D call TRBD2 (5 bases). The germline gives CDR1 MNHEY, CDR2 SVGAGI. This CDR3 has 16 amino acids. V was trimmed by 2 bases and J by 7 bases, leaving 17 bases between them. CDR3 nucleotide sequence: TGTGCCAGCAGTTACGAACGACTACCGAGCAGCGGGGAGCTGTTTTTT. Amino acids: CASSYERLPSSGELFF.

V and J are TRBV9 and TRBJ2-1, with TRBD1 matching over 7 bases. This CDR3 is 15 amino acids long. The V segment lost 0 bases and the J segment 4 bases; nucleotides outside the gene matches: 4. Per germline, CDR1 SGDLS and CDR2 YYNGEE. This CDR3 reads CASSVGGTEYNEQFF. CDR3 in DNA: TGTGCCAGCAGCGTAGGGGGGACAGAGTACAATGAGCAGTTCTTC.

The V and J genes are TRBV27 and TRBJ1-5, with 10 bases lining up with TRBD1. Per the germline V gene, CDR1 is MNHEY and CDR2 is SMNVEV (reference sequence). This CDR3 contains 15 residues. V lost 3 bases, J lost 2 bases, and 1 base stayed unmatched. As DNA, the CDR3 is TGTGCCAGCAGTTTCGGACAGGGGGGCAATCAGCCCCAGCATTTT. Its protein product is CASSFGQGGNQPQHF.

The chain joins TRBV5-4 to TRBJ2-3; 7 bases map to TRBD1. Trimming cost V 2 bases and J 1 base; bases outside gene matches: 4. Per germline, CDR1 SGHNT and CDR2 YYREEE (reference sequence). The CDR3 sequence is 15 residues long. The CDR3 protein is CASSFGQDRTDTQYF. The DNA for the CDR3 is TGTGCCAGCAGCTTTGGACAGGACCGCACAGATACGCAGTATTTT.

The chain joins TRBV6-5 to TRBJ2-2, with no clear D. V was trimmed by 4 bases and J by 1 base, leaving 7 bases between them. The CDR3 is made up of 14 amino acids. Germline CDR1 is MNHEY and CDR2 is SVGAGI. The CDR3 bases are TGTGCCAGCAGTTTTGCGCAGAACACCGGGGAGCTGTTTTTT. It encodes CASSFAQNTGELFF.

The chain joins TRBV18 to TRBJ1-2; the match to TRBD1 covers 8 bases. The CDR3 contains 14 residues. V was clipped by 4 bases and J by 7 bases; unmatched bases: 8. Germline loops: CDR1 KGHSH, CDR2 LQKENI. The CDR3 coding sequence is TGTGCCAGCTCACTGCCGGGACAGGTGGCTGGCTACACCTTC. Its translation is CASSLPGQVAGYTF.

The V and J genes are TRBV5-6 and TRBJ1-1, with D possibly TRBD1 on 5 matching bases. The germline CDR1 and CDR2 sequences are SGHDT and YYEEEE. The CDR3 consists of 14 residues. Trimming cost V 1 base and J 0 bases, with 7 bases left between them. CDR3 sequence: CASSLSGLNTEAFF. The CDR3 region has the DNA TGTGCCAGCAGCTTGTCAGGGTTGAACACTGAAGCTTTCTTT.

The rearrangement links TRBV11-2 to TRBJ2-7; 8 bases align to TRBD2. This CDR3 region has 15 residues. Germline-derived CDR1 and CDR2 are SGHAT and FQNNGV. V shed 5 bases and J 3 bases; nucleotides not matched to a gene: 9. CDR3 nucleotide sequence: TGTGCCAGCAGCGCCCTTTACAGCGGGAGCTACGAGCAGTACTTC. Amino acids: CASSALYSGSYEQYF. Using reference TRBV11-2 and TRBJ2-7 for the parts outside the CDR3, the full variable domain is EAGVAQSPRYKIIEKRQSVAFWCNPISGHATLYWYQQILGQGPKLLIQFQNNGVVDDSQLPKDRFSAERLKGVDSTLKIQPAKLEDSAVYLCASSALYSGSYEQYFGPGTRLTVT.

The chain recombines TRBV6-1 with TRBJ1-2; perhaps TRBD1 as D (6 bases). Trimming pared 7 bases from V and 10 bases from J, leaving 25 bases between. From germline, CDR1 is MNHNS and CDR2 SASEGT. CDR3 length: 15 residues. The CDR3 nucleotides are TGTGCCAGCACTGGGGGTACCCGAGCCGGACAGCCCTACACCTTC. It codes for CASTGGTRAGQPYTF.

The J gene is TRBJ2-7, the V gene TRBV27; TRBD1 is a possible D gene (5 bases). Deletions cut 5 bases from V and 0 bases from J, with 14 bases between. This CDR3 is built from 15 residues. Germline CDR1 and CDR2: MNHEY and SMNVEV (reference sequence). Here the CDR3 reads CASSPLTASSYEQYF. The CDR3 DNA follows: TGTGCCAGCAGTCCCCTGACAGCATCCTCCTACGAGCAGTACTTC.

The V and J genes are TRBV6-6 and TRBJ1-1, with D possibly being TRBD1 (5 bases). Trimming removed 2 bases from V and 1 base from J, with 11 bases in between. From germline, CDR1 is MNHNY and CDR2 SVGAGI (reference sequence). This CDR3 comprises 15 residues. CDR3 sequence reads: CASSYHRIGNTEAFF. Here the CDR3 DNA reads TGTGCCAGCAGTTACCACAGGATTGGGAACACTGAAGCTTTCTTT.

V is TRBV7-9 and J is TRBJ2-3; TRBD2 matches at 8 bases. With V trimmed by 3 bases and J by 4 bases, 3 bases remained unmatched. Germline lookup yields CDR1 SEHNR and CDR2 FQNEAQ (reference sequence). The CDR3 runs to 14 residues. CDR3 nucleotides: TGTGCCAGCAGCTTGGGAGCGGGAGCAGATACGCAGTATTTT. Translation gives CASSLGAGADTQYF.

CDR3 sequence (DNA): TGTGCCAGCAGCCAAGTTCGGGAACAGGGCCGGCAGTACTTC. It specifies CASSQVREQGRQYF. The chain carries TRBV14 and TRBJ2-7, with TRBD1 as a possible D gene (6 bases). This CDR3 has 14 residues. V gave up 1 base and J gave up 9 bases, with 16 bases separating them. The germline V gene encodes CDR1 SGHDN and CDR2 FVKESK.

This clone has only one observation. The chain employs TRBV1 and TRBJ1-2. TRBV1 is a listed pseudogene. CDR3 length equals 13 residues. The CDR3 DNA reads as TGCACCAGCAGAACGGGAAGGGACTATGGCTACACCTTC. Protein: CTSRTGRDYGYTF.

The rearrangement joins TRBV6-4 to TRBJ2-2, with a possible D match to TRBD1 (5 bases). The V end was cut by 2 bases, the J end by 8 bases, with 12 bases between. Germline-derived CDR1 and CDR2 are MRHNA and SNTAGT. This CDR3 has 14 amino acids. This CDR3 reads CASSDKGRRGELFF. As DNA, the CDR3 is TGTGCCAGCAGTGACAAGGGGCGCCGGGGGGAGCTGTTTTTT.

This chain connects TRBV10-3 to TRBJ1-1; 8 nucleotides match TRBD1. The V segment lost 2 bases and the J segment 0 bases; nucleotides outside the gene matches: 5. The germline gives CDR1 ENHRY, CDR2 SYGVKD. The CDR3 spans 16 residues. CDR3 DNA: TGTGCCATCAGTGAGGACAGGGGAAACGTGAACACTGAAGCTTTCTTT. This codes for CAISEDRGNVNTEAFF.

This clone has only one observation. CDR3: CSVEVGAAANNEQFF. Here the CDR3 DNA reads TGCAGCGTTGAAGTGGGGGCGGCGGCCAACAATGAGCAGTTCTTC. The chain employs TRBV29-1 and TRBJ2-1; tentative D call: TRBD1 (6 bases). This CDR3 is 15 amino acids long. Per germline, CDR1 SQVTM and CDR2 ANQGSEA. V was pared by 1 base and J by 5 bases, with 15 bases between.

In this sample, this clone turned up once. The rearrangement links TRBV4-3 to TRBJ2-1; D is possibly TRBD2 (5 bases). Germline lookup yields CDR1 LGHNA and CDR2 YSLEER. The V end lost 0 bases, the J end lost 3 bases, and 18 bases lay between the germline ends. The CDR3 contains 18 residues. The CDR3 region is CASSQDHAGLSLYNEQFF. The DNA for the CDR3 is TGCGCCAGCAGCCAAGATCATGCAGGACTCAGCCTCTACAATGAGCAGTTCTTC.

The chain is built from TRBV5-1 and TRBJ1-2, with TRBD1 matching over 7 bases. Looked up from germline, CDR1 is SGHRS and CDR2 is YFSETQ. V lost 3 bases to trimming and J lost 2 bases; unmatched junction nucleotides: 4. This CDR3 has 14 residues. The CDR3 DNA reads TGCGCCAGCAGCTCGGGGACAGCGAACTATGGCTACACCTTC. Translating gives CASSSGTANYGYTF. Supplemented by reference TRBV5-1 and TRBJ1-2, the full variable domain reads KAGVTQTPRYLIKTRGQQVTLSCSPISGHRSVSWYQQTPGQGLQFLFEYFSETQRNKGNFPGRFSGRQFSNSRSEMNVSTLELGDSALYLCASSSGTANYGYTFGSGTRLTVV.

The table lists this clone with a count of one. V is TRBV5-1 and J is TRBJ2-4; tentatively, D is TRBD1 (6 bases). From germline, CDR1 is SGHRS and CDR2 YFSETQ. CDR3 size: 17 residues. Trimming left V 6 bases short and J 0 bases short, with 19 bases between. The CDR3, as DNA: TGCGCCAGCACCCCTTACGTGGGGGACATAGCCAAAAACATTCAGTACTTC. Its translation: CASTPYVGDIAKNIQYF.

J is TRBJ1-1 and V is TRBV23-1; D unresolved. TRBV23-1 is sorted into the ORF group, with uncertain function. The CDR3 consists of 15 residues. With 7 bases removed from V and 0 bases from J, the gap between germline ends came to 15 bases. The CDR3 DNA sequence: TGCGCCAGCATCGTGGAGGGATGGTTGAACACTGAAGCTTTCTTT. Protein: CASIVEGWLNTEAFF.

This chain joins TRBV19 and TRBJ2-5; the D gene is possibly TRBD1 (6 bases). Trimming took off 3 bases at V and 1 base at J, with 12 bases between the two ends. CDR3 size: 15 residues. Germline CDR1 reads LNHDA; CDR2 reads SQIVND (reference sequence). The CDR3 sequence: CASSINRVTQETQYF. CDR3 sequence (DNA): TGTGCCAGTAGTATCAACAGGGTTACCCAAGAGACCCAGTACTTC.

The V call is TRBV28, the J call TRBJ2-3; 7 bases match TRBD1. The CDR3 loop spans 17 amino acids. V lost 2 bases, J lost 0 bases, and 8 bases stayed unmatched. Per the germline V gene, CDR1 is MDHEN and CDR2 is SYDVKM. The CDR3 spells CASSLIFTGASTDTQYF. CDR3 nucleotide sequence: TGTGCCAGCAGTTTAATATTTACAGGGGCAAGCACAGATACGCAGTATTTT.

The V call is TRBV27, the J call TRBJ2-3; D gene ambiguous. The CDR3 extends over 12 amino acids. Germline V gene data show CDR1 as MNHEY and CDR2 as SMNVEV (reference sequence). V gave up 7 bases and J gave up 6 bases, with 11 bases separating them. CDR3: CASTSGGDTQYF. CDR3 DNA: TGTGCCAGCACCTCGGGTGGGGATACGCAGTATTTT.

This clone occurred a few times. This rearrangement joins TRBV29-1 to TRBJ1-2, with unresolved D. Per germline, CDR1 SQVTM and CDR2 ANQGSEA. V lost 0 bases and J lost 4, with 9 bases in between. This CDR3 spans 13 amino acids. For the CDR3, the DNA is TGCAGCGTTGAAGAGGGGAGGAGCTATGGCTACACCTTC. Translation gives CSVEEGRSYGYTF.

The rearrangement links TRBV6-5 to TRBJ2-7; maybe TRBD1 (5 bases). From germline, CDR1 is MNHEY and CDR2 SVGAGI. The V and J ends lost 5 bases and 3 bases respectively, with 14 bases between them. CDR3 length equals 14 residues. The CDR3 region has the DNA TGTGCCAGCAGTCTACAGGCCATGCTCTACGAGCAGTACTTC. Its translation is CASSLQAMLYEQYF.

The chain links TRBV27 to TRBJ2-5; 8 positions agree with TRBD2. V lost 0 bases to trimming and J lost 4 bases; unmatched junction nucleotides: 7. The length of the CDR3 is 16 residues. CDR1 and CDR2 from the germline V gene are MNHEY and SMNVEV (reference sequence). CDR3 DNA sequence: TGTGCCAGCAGTTTATCGGTTCTAGCGGGTCCAGAGACCCAGTACTTC. Its protein is CASSLSVLAGPETQYF.